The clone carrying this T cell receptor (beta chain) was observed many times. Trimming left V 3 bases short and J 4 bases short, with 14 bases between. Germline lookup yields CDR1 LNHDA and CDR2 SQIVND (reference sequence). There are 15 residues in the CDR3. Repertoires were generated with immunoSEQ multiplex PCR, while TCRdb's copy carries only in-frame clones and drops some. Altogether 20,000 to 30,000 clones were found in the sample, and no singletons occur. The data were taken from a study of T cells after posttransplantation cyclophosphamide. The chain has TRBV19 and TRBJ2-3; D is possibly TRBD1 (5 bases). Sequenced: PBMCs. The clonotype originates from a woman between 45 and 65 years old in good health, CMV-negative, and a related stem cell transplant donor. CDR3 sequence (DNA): TGTGCCAGTAGTATCAGGGCAGGAACCCCAGATACGCAGTATTTT. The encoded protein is CASSIRAGTPDTQYF.